The clone carrying this T cell receptor beta chain has at least ten counts. What it binds is not known. The data derive from a study of T-cell memory formation after mild COVID-19. Study in general: TCR clusters were mostly donor specific. Broader study findings: Day 15 to 85 contracting clones showed balanced CD4/CD8; day 15 to 37 expanders favored CD4+. Cross-reactive memory appears to have joined, as suggested by some responding clones showing up in pre-infection memory. The authors left the SARS-CoV-2 specificity of second-wave clones peaking on day 37 unconfirmed.

From germline, CDR1 is SGHRS and CDR2 YFSETQ. The CDR3 sequence is 18 residues long. V trimming: 5 bases; J trimming: 4 bases; junction bases outside the gene matches: 20. TCRdb ran MiXCR on the 5' RACE reads and lists one entry per CDR3 protein. The repertoire includes about 350,000 distinct CDR3 sequences, roughly 13% of them detected once, and 22% sits in the top ten. V is TRBV5-1 and J is TRBJ2-7; 8 nucleotides agree with TRBD2. Sequencing input: PBMCs or a T cell subset sorted from them (not recorded which). This receptor was obtained from a young man who had mild COVID-19 (a few samples of this study predate the infection). Cell type and time point are not known. The CDR3 DNA follows: TGCGCCAGCAGTCCGTCTGCGGGGGGATCTTACGACTTTTACGAGCAGTACTTC. Translating gives CASSPSAGGSYDFYEQYF. The variable domain in full, with the rest retrieved from reference TRBV5-1 and TRBJ2-7, is KAGVTQTPRYLIKTRGQQVTLSCSPISGHRSVSWYQQTPGQGLQFLFEYFSETQRNKGNFPGRFSGRQFSNSRSEMNVSTLELGDSALYLCASSPSAGGSYDFYEQYFGPGTRLTVT.